This T cell receptor beta chain was obtained from a study of blood T cells in healthy people across ages. The use of a sample-barcoded 5' primer and a J-beta primer mix characterized a second PCR of roughly 7 to 12 cycles. A tag from a template-switch adaptor with 12 random nucleotides marked each cDNA molecule. One entry per CDR3 protein results from TCRdb running MiXCR on the 5' RACE reads. Altogether approximately 2,000,000 distinct CDR3 sequences are present, 39% being singletons, with the ten largest covering roughly 23%. The CDR3 spans 13 residues. Deletions cut 7 bases from V and 3 bases from J, with 13 bases between. In germline, CDR1 is SGHTA, CDR2 FQGNSA. Details on this clonotype: A single base separates this from a much larger clone, so it may be a read error.

The chain links TRBV7-2 to TRBJ2-7; no reliable D call. Sequenced material: blood. This TCR derives from a human donor in good health. The CDR3 is CASNARSNYEQYF. The CDR3 nucleotides read TGTGCCAGCAACGCCCGGTCGAACTACGAGCAGTACTTC.